Shown below are 9 T cell receptor beta chains from a single sample sequenced in a study of identical twins. TCRdb re-called the 5' RACE reads with MiXCR, one entry per CDR3 protein. The table includes approximately 300,000 distinct CDR3 sequences, roughly 9.7% detected once. Another study also made use of these data, one on yellow fever vaccine responses in identical twins.

The sample was CD8+ T cells sorted from blood. The receptors derive from a woman younger than 30 in good health.

This clonotype was detected only a few times. This chain links TRBV15 with TRBJ2-7; possibly TRBD2 for D (5 bases). Trimming left V 3 bases short and J 0 bases short, with 15 bases between. The CDR3 consists of 16 residues. The germline V gene encodes CDR1 LNHNV and CDR2 YYDKDF (reference sequence). CDR3 loop: CATSRGFDGDSYEQYF. The CDR3 nucleotides are TGTGCCACCAGCAGGGGATTTGACGGGGACTCCTACGAGCAGTACTTC. Supplemented by reference TRBV15 and TRBJ2-7, the full variable domain reads DAMVIQNPRYQVTQFGKPVTLSCSQTLNHNVMYWYQQKSSQAPKLLFHYYDKDFNNEADTPDNFQSRRPNTSFCFLDIRSPGLGDTAMYLCATSRGFDGDSYEQYFGPGTRLTVT.

The rearrangement uses TRBV19 and TRBJ2-7; no reliable D call. In germline, CDR1 is LNHDA, CDR2 SQIVND (reference sequence). This CDR3 has 9 residues. The germline V and J ends were trimmed by 10 bases and 7 bases, with 8 bases remaining between them. CDR3 in amino acids: CAIKEEQYF. The CDR3 DNA is TGTGCCATAAAAGAGGAGCAGTACTTC.

This rearrangement joins TRBV20-1 to TRBJ2-3; 11 nucleotides match TRBD2. Germline lookup yields CDR1 DFQATT and CDR2 SNEGSKA (reference sequence). The trim removed 1 base at V and 4 bases at J, leaving 4 bases unmatched. The CDR3 runs 15 residues. CDR3 sequence reads: CSARVSGRAADTQYF. CDR3 coding DNA: TGCAGTGCTAGAGTTAGCGGGAGGGCAGCAGATACGCAGTATTTT.

The chain couples TRBV28 to TRBJ2-5; D not resolved. CDR3 size: 16 residues. V was clipped by 3 bases and J by 4 bases, with 18 bases between them. CDR1 is MDHEN and CDR2 is SYDVKM in the germline V gene. CDR3 sequence (DNA): TGTGCCAGCAGTTTTTATAGTTCGAGACTTGCAGAGACCCAGTACTTC. Its translation is CASSFYSSRLAETQYF. The whole variable domain, remainder taken from reference TRBV28 and TRBJ2-5, is DVKVTQSSRYLVKRTGEKVFLECVQDMDHENMFWYRQDPGLGLRLIYFSYDVKMKEKGDIPEGYSVSREKKERFSLILESASTNQTSMYLCASSFYSSRLAETQYFGPGTRLLVL.

The chain joins TRBV6-2 or TRBV6-3 to TRBJ2-7; D unclear. CDR3 length: 13 amino acids. CDR1 and CDR2 from the germline V gene are MNHEY and SVGEGT. V lost 7 bases and J lost 2, with 12 bases in between. The CDR3 nucleotides are TGTGCCAGCAATCCGACAAGGGCCTACGAGCAGTACTTC. The encoded protein is CASNPTRAYEQYF.

This clonotype appeared a few times. J is TRBJ2-7 and V is TRBV2, with D unresolved. This CDR3 is 15 amino acids long. V lost 7 bases to trimming and J lost 2 bases, with 18 bases between them. Germline V gene sequence: CDR1 SNHLY, CDR2 FYNNEI. The CDR3 bases are TGTGCCAGCATTCAGGCTGTCGGATCCCCCTACGAGCAGTACTTC. This codes for CASIQAVGSPYEQYF.

This clonotype was picked up many times. This sequence joins TRBV5-1 and TRBJ2-1; TRBD2 is a possible D gene (5 bases). Per germline, CDR1 SGHRS and CDR2 YFSETQ. This CDR3 has 15 residues. Trimming took off 1 base at V and 6 bases at J, with 14 bases between the two ends. CDR3 nucleotides: TGCGCCAGCAGCTTGATCAGCGCCGGGGTCAATGAGCAGTTCTTC. Encoded protein: CASSLISAGVNEQFF.

This clonotype was seen a few times. The J gene is TRBJ2-2, the V gene TRBV3-1; no reliable D call. CDR3 size: 16 residues. V lost 0 bases, J lost 4 bases, and 12 bases lay in between. CDR1 LGHDT and CDR2 YNNKEL come from the germline V gene (reference sequence). In DNA form, the CDR3 reads TGTGCCAGCAGCCAAGAGGGTGGCCGAGGCACCGGGGAGCTGTTTTTT. It codes for CASSQEGGRGTGELFF.

The sample holds many counts of this clonotype. The chain combines TRBV21-1 with TRBJ1-5; TRBD1 was called by the table and not checked on the DNA. TRBV21-1 is a pseudogene locus. The CDR3 loop spans 17 amino acids. The DNA for the CDR3 is TGTGCCAGCAGCCTCGGGACAGGGATCATTAGCAATCAGCCCCAGCATTTT. Translating it yields CASSLGTGIISNQPQHF.